Listed here are 29 T cell receptor beta chains from one sample, sequenced in a study of T-cell memory formation after mild COVID-19. TCRdb recomputed calls from the 5' RACE reads with MiXCR, one row per CDR3 protein. This table has approximately 580,000 distinct CDR3 sequences, roughly 20% appearing once. The material sequenced was PBMCs or a T cell subset sorted from them (not recorded which). Receptors were obtained from an adult woman who had mild COVID-19 (a few samples of this study predate the infection). Cell type and time point are not known.

The V and J genes are TRBV20-1 and TRBJ1-6; no clear D gene. The CDR3 runs to 14 residues. CDR1 DFQATT and CDR2 SNEGSKA come from the germline V gene (reference sequence). Trimming took off 0 bases at V and 8 bases at J, with 11 bases between the two ends. Here the CDR3 DNA reads TGCAGTGCTAGAGACGAGGGCAGCCATTCACCCCTCCACTTT. Protein sequence: CSARDEGSHSPLHF.

The genes are TRBV12-3 or TRBV12-4 and TRBJ2-2, with D possibly being TRBD2 (5 bases). V lost 6 bases and J 2 bases, leaving 16 bases between the germline ends. The CDR3 has 16 residues. The CDR3 DNA sequence: TGTGCCAGCAGCCCTCGCGGGTTGATAAACACCGGGGAGCTGTTTTTT. This translates into CASSPRGLINTGELFF.

This clonotype was seen a handful of times. J is TRBJ1-3 and V is TRBV6-5, with D uncertain. V shed 2 bases and J shed 0 bases, with 11 bases lying between them. Germline V gene lookup returns CDR1 MNHEY and CDR2 SVGAGI. The CDR3 totals 16 residues. CDR3 sequence (DNA): TGTGCCAGCAGTTACAGCAGTGACTTCTCTGGAAACACCATATATTTT. Translated: CASSYSSDFSGNTIYF.

V usage is TRBV7-9 and J usage is TRBJ1-2; D is unclear. The CDR3 runs 14 residues. Trimming pared 1 base from V and 2 bases from J, leaving 8 bases between. In germline, CDR1 is SEHNR, CDR2 FQNEAQ (reference sequence). The CDR3 bases are TGTGCCAGCAGCTTAGACACCCCAAACTATGGCTACACCTTC. It encodes CASSLDTPNYGYTF.

The V gene is TRBV7-2, the J gene TRBJ2-5, with 9 bases matching TRBD2. Germline V gene lookup returns CDR1 SGHTA and CDR2 FQGNSA. V gave up 1 base and J gave up 4 bases; unmatched junction bases: 7. The CDR3 runs 16 residues. The chain's CDR3 is CASSLGAGGTRETQYF. The DNA of the CDR3 is TGTGCCAGCAGCTTAGGGGCGGGAGGGACCCGAGAGACCCAGTACTTC.

This chain uses TRBV3-1 with TRBJ2-5, with a weak D call TRBD2 (6 bases). The CDR3 loop spans 14 amino acids. The germline V gene encodes CDR1 LGHDT and CDR2 YNNKEL (reference sequence). Trimming pared 1 base from V and 5 bases from J, leaving 11 bases between. The CDR3 is CASSQVWRDETQYF. CDR3 DNA sequence: TGTGCCAGCAGCCAAGTGTGGAGGGACGAGACCCAGTACTTC.

This clonotype turned up a few times. The rearrangement joins TRBV3-1 to TRBJ2-5; D not certain. The CDR3 is 12 residues long. The V gene lost 0 bases and the J gene lost 12 bases, with 11 bases spanning the gap. Germline-derived CDR1 and CDR2 are LGHDT and YNNKEL (reference sequence). CDR3 DNA sequence: TGTGCCAGCAGCCAAGATTCCACCGTGGAGTACTTC. This gives the protein CASSQDSTVEYF.

This clonotype was counted a few times. The rearrangement links TRBV7-2 to TRBJ2-2, with D possibly called TRBD1 or TRBD2 (5 bases each). This CDR3 contains 16 residues. The V and J ends lost 3 bases and 5 bases respectively, with 16 bases between them. Per the germline V gene, CDR1 is SGHTA and CDR2 is FQGNSA. The CDR3 protein is CASSFMATGRTGELFF. The CDR3 DNA sequence: TGTGCCAGCAGCTTCATGGCGACGGGGCGAACCGGGGAGCTGTTTTTT.

A word on this clonotype: No conserved phenylalanine or tryptophan is present at the end of the CDR3, so a read error is the likely explanation. The J gene is TRBJ2-7, the V gene TRBV5-1, with 11 bases aligning to TRBD1. CDR3 length equals 14 residues. J lost 6 bases, V lost 3 bases, and 5 bases had no gene match. Per the germline V gene, CDR1 is SGHRS and CDR2 is YFSETQ. The CDR3 nucleotides read TGCGCCAGCAGCTCCGGACAGGGGGCGCGCGAGCAGTACTTA. Its protein is CASSSGQGAREQYL.

CDR3 DNA sequence: TGCAGCTCCAAGACTACGACTAGCACCACAGATACGCAGTATTTT. This gives the protein CSSKTTTSTTDTQYF. V and J are TRBV29-1 and TRBJ2-3; 7 bases line up with TRBD2. CDR3 length equals 15 residues. The ends lost 8 bases at V and 2 bases at J; junction bases unmatched: 13. CDR1 and CDR2 from the germline V gene are SQVTM and ANQGSEA.

CDR3 amino acids: CASSFPGQGKSGANVLTF. The CDR3 nucleotides are TGTGCCAGCAGCTTTCCGGGACAGGGCAAGTCTGGGGCCAACGTCCTGACTTTC. The V gene is TRBV5-6, the J gene TRBJ2-6; TRBD1 aligns across 9 bases. CDR1 is SGHDT, CDR2 YYEEEE, per germline. The CDR3 sequence is 18 residues long. J lost 1 base, V lost 2 bases, and 7 bases had no gene match.

The rearrangement links TRBV20-1 to TRBJ2-1; tentative D call: TRBD1 (5 bases). The V gene's germline CDR1 is DFQATT and CDR2 SNEGSKA (reference sequence). This CDR3 has 13 amino acids. V was shortened by 3 bases and J by 7 bases, with 13 bases between the two germline ends. CDR3 nucleotide sequence: TGCAGTGCTAGGCACAGGCAGGGTAATGAGCAGTTCTTC. It is translated as CSARHRQGNEQFF.

V usage is TRBV29-1 and J usage is TRBJ2-3; TRBD1 matches at 8 bases. CDR3 length equals 15 residues. The junction had 10 bases not matched to a gene; V was cut back by 6 bases and J by 2 bases. The germline V gene has CDR1 SQVTM and CDR2 ANQGSEA. The CDR3, as DNA: TGCAGCGTCGCCGCCCGGGACAGGAACACAGATACGCAGTATTTT. This codes for CSVAARDRNTDTQYF.

This rearrangement joins TRBV12-3 or TRBV12-4 to TRBJ2-7; 8 bases line up with TRBD1. V lost 6 bases and J lost 3; bases outside the gene matches: 7. This CDR3 has 14 residues. The CDR3 here is CASRGPDRDYEQYF. The CDR3 nucleotides read TGTGCCAGCAGGGGCCCGGACAGGGACTACGAGCAGTACTTC.

This sequence joins TRBV7-2 and TRBJ2-2, with 10 positions matching TRBD1. The junction had 12 bases not matched to a gene; V was cut back by 4 bases and J by 13 bases. The CDR3 extends over 15 amino acids. Per the germline V gene, CDR1 is SGHTA and CDR2 is FQGNSA. The CDR3 coding sequence is TGTGCCAGCAGCTCTCGACAGGGGGCGGCCTATCGGCTGTTTTTT. Translated, it gives CASSSRQGAAYRLFF.

This chain joins TRBV21-1 and TRBJ2-2; the table assigns TRBD1, which was not confirmed against the DNA. TRBV21-1 is annotated as a pseudogene. CDR3 length equals 20 residues. The CDR3 DNA reads TGTGCCAGCAGCAAAGAGATGCCGGGACAGGGAAAGAAAAGCACCGGGGAGCTGTTTTTT. Translating it yields CASSKEMPGQGKKSTGELFF.

This clonotype was seen a few times. The rearrangement uses TRBV20-1 and TRBJ2-3; 9 bases are shared with TRBD2. Germline V gene data show CDR1 as DFQATT and CDR2 as SNEGSKA (reference sequence). Losses at the gene ends were 1 base for V and 8 bases for J; bases not matched to a gene: 10. The CDR3 totals 15 residues. CDR3 sequence (DNA): TGCAGTGCTAGAGGACAGGGACTAGCAAAGCGTACGCAGTATTTT. It specifies CSARGQGLAKRTQYF.

In its sample, this clonotype was seen many times. This chain joins TRBV12-3 or TRBV12-4 and TRBJ1-2; 10 bases map to TRBD1. The CDR3 length is 14 residues. V lost 3 bases, J lost 7 bases, and 5 bases stayed unmatched. The CDR3 DNA reads as TGTGCCAGCAGTTTCAGGGACAGGGGAGGTGGCTACACCTTC. It encodes CASSFRDRGGGYTF.

V gene TRBV6-6 combines with J gene TRBJ1-1; 7 bases line up with TRBD1. Per germline, CDR1 MNHNY and CDR2 SVGAGI (reference sequence). The CDR3 contains 16 residues. V shed 7 bases, J shed 5 bases, and the junction held 16 bases outside the gene matches. The CDR3 sequence is CASTSGNSGRGTEAFF. The CDR3 region has the DNA TGTGCCAGCACCTCCGGGAACAGCGGCAGGGGGACTGAAGCTTTCTTT.

This clonotype was seen a handful of times. The chain carries TRBV20-1 and TRBJ2-5, with D possibly being TRBD2 (6 bases). The ends were cut back, 8 bases at V and 4 bases at J, with 17 bases in the middle. The V gene's germline CDR1 is DFQATT and CDR2 SNEGSKA (reference sequence). The CDR3 runs 13 residues. The CDR3, as DNA: TGCAGTCCTACCAAGACTAGTAGAGAGACCCAGTACTTC. The encoded protein is CSPTKTSRETQYF.

This clonotype was observed a handful of times. The genes are TRBV11-2 and TRBJ2-1; 7 bases agree with TRBD2. The CDR3 spans 16 residues. The germline CDR1 and CDR2 sequences are SGHAT and FQNNGV. V lost 3 bases to trimming and J lost 6 bases; unmatched junction nucleotides: 11. The DNA for the CDR3 is TGTGCCAGCAGCTTCTCCGGGACTATCAACTTCAATGAGCAGTTCTTC. As protein: CASSFSGTINFNEQFF.

The V call is TRBV29-1, the J call TRBJ2-5; D may match TRBD1 or TRBD2 (5 bases each). This CDR3 has 13 amino acids. The germline V gene encodes CDR1 SQVTM and CDR2 ANQGSEA. The V and J ends lost 4 bases and 5 bases respectively, with 14 bases between them. The CDR3 sequence is CSVAGRVAETQYF. CDR3 nucleotide sequence: TGCAGCGTTGCGGGCAGGGTAGCGGAGACCCAGTACTTC.

There are a few counts of this clonotype. This rearrangement joins TRBV7-9 to TRBJ2-1; D may be TRBD1 (5 bases). CDR1 and CDR2 (germline): SEHNR, FQNEAQ (reference sequence). This CDR3 contains 15 residues. V lost 1 base to trimming and J lost 4 bases, with 11 bases between them. The CDR3 DNA follows: TGTGCCAGCAGCTTAGGGACAAACGGATACAATGAGCAGTTCTTC. Protein: CASSLGTNGYNEQFF. Drawing the rest from reference TRBV7-9 and TRBJ2-1, the complete variable domain is DTGVSQNPRHKITKRGQNVTFRCDPISEHNRLYWYRQTLGQGPEFLTYFQNEAQLEKSRLLSDRFSAERPKGSFSTLEIQRTEQGDSAMYLCASSLGTNGYNEQFFGPGTRLTVL.

V is TRBV2 and J is TRBJ2-1, with D possibly called TRBD1 or TRBD2 (5 bases each). Germline-derived CDR1 and CDR2 are SNHLY and FYNNEI. The CDR3 covers 17 residues. V lost 3 bases, J lost 5 bases, and 20 bases lay in between. The CDR3 nucleotides read TGTGCCAGCAGTGAGATAGTGGGACCCGCGGCTCACAATGAGCAGTTCTTC. This translates into CASSEIVGPAAHNEQFF.

The rearrangement joins TRBV10-3 to TRBJ2-2; the D gene is possibly TRBD2 (6 bases). CDR3 size: 13 residues. V gave up 11 bases and J gave up 0 bases, with 10 bases separating them. Germline V gives CDR1 ENHRY, CDR2 SYGVKD. CDR3 amino acids: CAAGGTNTGELFF. The CDR3 DNA follows: TGTGCCGCCGGAGGGACGAACACCGGGGAGCTGTTTTTT.

The chain uses TRBV7-8 and TRBJ2-1; 12 nucleotides align to TRBD2. V gave up 5 bases and J gave up 7 bases; unmatched junction bases: 6. The CDR3 consists of 15 residues. CDR1 is SGHVS, CDR2 FQNEAQ, per germline. In nucleotides, the CDR3 is TGTGCCAGCAGCGCGACTAGCGGGAGTGGTAATGAGCAGTTCTTC. It yields the protein CASSATSGSGNEQFF. Variable domain in full (rest from reference TRBV7-8 and TRBJ2-1): GAGVSQSPRYKVAKRGQDVALRCDPISGHVSLFWYQQALGQGPEFLTYFQNEAQLDKSGLPSDRFFAERPEGSVSTLKIQRTQQEDSAVYLCASSATSGSGNEQFFGPGTRLTVL.

V gene TRBV20-1 combines with J gene TRBJ2-1; 7 positions match TRBD2. This CDR3 comprises 12 residues. Losses at the gene ends were 5 bases for V and 6 bases for J; bases not matched to a gene: 4. Germline V CDR1 and CDR2: DFQATT, SNEGSKA (reference sequence). This chain's CDR3 is CSAGEGSNEQFF. CDR3 coding DNA: TGCAGTGCTGGGGAGGGGTCCAATGAGCAGTTCTTC.

The V and J genes are TRBV5-1 and TRBJ1-2, with 7 bases that match TRBD1. The V and J ends lost 0 bases and 4 bases, in that order; junction bases with no gene match: 6. CDR1 and CDR2 from the germline V gene are SGHRS and YFSETQ. The CDR3 has 15 residues. The DNA for the CDR3 is TGCGCCAGCAGCTTGGTACCAGGGGGTGGCTATGGCTACACCTTC. This gives the protein CASSLVPGGGYGYTF.

The chain is built from TRBV7-9 and TRBJ1-2; weak D call: TRBD1 (5 bases). V dropped 5 bases and J dropped 6 bases, with 16 bases sitting between them. The CDR3 loop spans 14 amino acids. CDR1 SEHNR and CDR2 FQNEAQ come from the germline V gene (reference sequence). CDR3 coding DNA: TGTGCCAGCAGCCTCGGCGGGGGAATTGATGGCTACACCTTC. Its protein is CASSLGGGIDGYTF.